The sequence of this T cell receptor (beta chain) was determined in a study of PD-1 blockade in classical Hodgkin lymphoma. This clone was counted only a few times. Libraries were prepared by immunoSEQ multiplex PCR; TCRdb keeps only in-frame clonotypes and omits some of them. The sample records 20,000 to 25,000 clones, over 75% being singletons. Time point in this sample: cycle 4 day 1 (C4D1), after five to seven weeks of nivolumab. All trial patients relapsed after autologous stem cell transplantation. Magnetic negative selection served to purify CD4+ T cells out of PBMCs that had been thawed. The CDR3 extends over 13 amino acids. Germline loops: CDR1 SGHNT, CDR2 YYREEE (reference sequence). Trimming removed 5 bases from V and 14 bases from J, with 22 bases in between.

Sample: CD4+ T cells from blood, taken before the fourth cycle of nivolumab. The receptor was isolated from a human donor with classical Hodgkin lymphoma. This chain joins TRBV5-4 and TRBJ1-2; TRBD1 might be the D (6 bases). The CDR3: CASSGEQGQLGTF. The CDR3 nucleotides read TGTGCCAGCAGTGGGGAGCAGGGGCAGCTAGGGACCTTC. Variable domain in full (rest from reference TRBV5-4 and TRBJ1-2): ETGVTQSPTHLIKTRGQQVTLRCSSQSGHNTVSWYQQALGQGPQFIFQYYREEENGRGNFPPRFSGLQFPNYSSELNVNALELDDSALYLCASSGEQGQLGTFGSGTRLTVV.